The entry below describes one T cell receptor beta chain. It has no known antigen specificity. The sample holds no much larger clone one base away, and base qualities are not on file. This specimen comes from a study of cytomegalovirus exposure and HLA in healthy donors (dated by TCRdb to the late 2010s). With respect to the entire study: An earlier analysis of fewer than 750 of the donors reported roughly 300 Gb of sequence data and about 120 million unique TCR beta sequences obtained from roughly 180 million T cells. Approximately 300 gigabases of sequencing data and approximately 85 million unique TCR sequences were included in an early release covering around 600 HLA-typed donors. Among the approximately 400 genotyped donors, around 79% belonged to the genetic ancestry cluster associated with self-reported Caucasian donors. The study aimed to test whether cataloging public T cell receptors could reveal signatures of past pathogen exposure. The T cell repertoires of under 700 subjects were profiled by immunosequencing and related to cytomegalovirus serostatus. Besides the first cohort of roughly 640 subjects, a separate validation cohort made up of 120 different subjects was used. To predict cytomegalovirus infection status, the study combined high-throughput TCR immunosequencing, statistical association of individual TCRs with disease status, and machine learning. In a later analysis, previously published TCR beta repertoires from 666 donors were re-analyzed and high-resolution HLA genotyping was added so that TCR occurrence patterns could be studied. Rather than using new phenotypic data, the later analysis identified candidate immune exposures from TCR beta sequences and from how often those sequences occurred across donors. To decide whether each TCR beta V gene segment behaved as functional or pseudogenic, an earlier analysis of 587 of the donors relied on high-throughput TCR beta sequencing. Donor age, sex, ethnicity and CMV serostatus were collected together with the repertoire data. In a later genetic analysis, genome-wide SNP genotypes for about three fifths of the roughly 670 donors were used, and that subset was treated as a discovery cohort. All discovery cohort repertoires had been generated using a single sequencing platform. Class I and class II HLA loci were covered by the typing at four-digit resolution. Typing coverage varied by locus: roughly 620-640 donors for A, B, C, DRB1 and DQB1; approximately 500 for DQA1; approximately 610 for DPA1; 400 to 480 for DPB1. About five DR-DQ haplotypes were treated as single units for association and clustering because of strong linkage in the cohort. Across some 400 genotyped donors of the cohort, an average of about 220,000 unique TCR beta nucleotide sequences per donor were sequenced, and 15% to 20% of those sequences were non-productive. The paper as a whole reports these results and caveats: A group of highly shared sequence variants was considered likely to be a technical artifact of the sequencing pipeline. Some IMGT-functional V segments, including TRBV6-2 and TRBV6-3, could not be told apart with the 87-base-pair reads, so those segments were excluded. The presence/absence analyses assumed that sequencing depth was roughly uniform across donors, and that assumption may not be true. Compared with equally common non-associated chains, HLA-associated TCR beta chains in a later analysis were more clonally expanded and had lower generation probabilities. In the study, 164 TCR beta chains were listed as associated with cytomegalovirus. The earlier analysis of some 540 of the donors excluded 15 to 20 rarely observed V segments, including chromosome 9 orphons, because counts were too low. In this cohort, only TCR beta chains were sequenced, and detectable features were limited by the absence of alpha or paired-chain data. Broadly in line with IMGT annotations, most TCR beta V segments showed up in productive rearrangements about 87% or about 30% of the time in an earlier analysis of approximately 640 of the donors. Specific HLA alleles were associated with some 15,000 TCR beta sequences at a false discovery rate of 0.05 in a later analysis. According to the authors, the approach could potentially be generalized to other disease states and immunological phenotypes. Immune exposure information for the cohort was limited to CMV serostatus. A further reported finding was that TCR beta sequences accurately predicted the HLA-A and HLA-B alleles for most subjects in the first cohort. Because some donors lacked HLA typing at each locus, the association tests relied only on the typed subset. According to a later analysis, TCR association rates differed among HLA loci, with DRB1 alleles showing the most associated TCRs and HLA-C alleles showing the fewest. In vitro tests confirmed that a few of the cytomegalovirus-associated TCR beta chains recognize cytomegalovirus antigens. A later genetic analysis reported fewer N-insertions in productive TCRs among donors in an Asian-associated ancestry cluster than the approximately 700-donor mean. In a later genetic analysis, a missense DCLRE1C variant was associated with V-gene and J-gene trimming of TCR beta chains, and the association was replicated in an independent cohort. Strong co-occurrence of HLA alleles, especially DR and DQ, made assigning TCR associations to individual alleles difficult. According to a later analysis, parvovirus B19, influenza, CMV and Epstein-Barr virus appeared linked to several top co-occurrence clusters. The classifier was reported to diagnose cytomegalovirus status with high specificity and sensitivity in both the original and validation cohorts. Most TCR sequences were seen in very few donors, while some public TCRs were found in many individuals. Correlated functional status among segregating V segments might be attributable to linkage disequilibrium, but an unknown experimental factor could not be ruled out. Most CMV-associated TCR beta chains appeared to be HLA-restricted in a later analysis, and the HLA associations seemed to be driven largely by CMV exposure.

The cohort comprised 670 or so healthy bone marrow donors. At the time of sampling, all cohort members were nominally healthy, though unrecorded immune exposures were likely present. The donor was CMV seronegative and was included in the group of approximately 350 seronegative cohort members. A peripheral blood sample was collected from each donor, and TCR beta sequencing was performed on peripheral blood mononuclear cells. Genomic DNA extraction from the blood cell samples was performed with the Qiagen DNeasy Blood Extraction Kit. Library prep was done by the immunoSEQ multiplex PCR assay. The multiplex PCR relied on a mix of 60 forward primers for TCR Vbeta segments and 13 reverse primers for TCR Jbeta segments. The CDR3 region of rearranged TCR beta genes was amplified from genomic DNA with a multiplex PCR assay. The amplified TCR beta libraries were sequenced on the Illumina HiSeq System as 87-base-pair reads. On the authors' methods: Across the 600 to 700 repertoires, a later analysis counted approximately 83 million unique TCR beta chains, approximately 12 million of which were shared by at least two donors. Raw reads were error-corrected and collapsed into unique sequences by a nearest-neighbor algorithm in which closely related sequences were merged to remove PCR and sequencing errors. Alignment of CDR3 sequences to IMGT reference sequences was used to assign V, D and J gene segments. Each retained sequence needed at least a six-nucleotide match to both a V gene segment and a J gene segment. A rearrangement was called productive if the CDR3 had no stop codons and remained in frame with V and J, and every other rearrangement was called non-productive. Following IMGT convention, CDR3 was defined as the stretch from the second conserved V-encoded cysteine up to the conserved J-encoded phenylalanine. Sequences without an unambiguous match to a single V gene segment were excluded from the earlier analysis of 450 to 650 of the donors. An earlier analysis of roughly 590 of the donors called V segments functional above 56.7% productive rearrangements and segregating when the between-donor standard deviation exceeded 5%. To diagnose cytomegalovirus status from the catalog of TCR beta chain sequences, a statistical classification framework was built. V and J gene assignment, in a later analysis, came from comparing TCR nucleotide sequences with IMGT/GENE-DB human TR gene sequences. A later analysis assigned CDR3 sequences and most-parsimonious VDJ recombination scenarios with the TCRdist pipeline. A later analysis defined each TCR beta chain by its CDR3 amino acid sequence plus V-gene family, and excluded reads lacking a unique V-gene family. To address suspected cross-contamination and a sequencing artifact, a later analysis removed a few hundred highly shared, low-generation-probability nucleotide sequences. A later analysis calculated a clonal expansion index for each public chain from normalized within-repertoire ranks of inferred template counts. A later analysis computed generation probabilities with a VDJ recombination model fitted to out-of-frame rearrangements, and checked the results against IGoR. A later analysis scored TCR-TCR, TCR-HLA and TCR-CMV co-occurrence with hypergeometric tests, applying a repertoire-size bias correction to TCR pairs. A later analysis estimated false discovery rates by permuting HLA or CMV assignments 20 times. A later analysis grouped co-occurring TCRs with DBSCAN, adding TCRdist sequence similarity when clustering within HLA-allele-positive subsets. Repertoires with fewer than 30,000 or more than 120,000 public chains were left out of co-occurrence clustering, as were about 5 repertoires with anomalous nucleotide sharing. In TCRdb, the immuneACCESS table is reduced to in-frame sequences with V and J assigned. These tables do not hold every clone; where another copy was compared, an unresolved V gene accounts for under half, and the others remain unexplained. V and J calls and clone size are as listed in that table; D and trimming were resolved from the DNA. The sample table contains 150,000 to 200,000 clones; only one count was recorded for around three quarters of them. The top ten clonotypes cover 0.65% of the sample.

The CDR3 starts with the cysteine, ends with the phenylalanine, and has 15 residues. The entry retains the CDR3 DNA only, 45 bases that are in frame from base 1. The germline V gene encodes CDR1 MNHNS and CDR2 SASEGT. Clipping removes 7 bases from V and 7 bases from J, with 10 as the unmatched junction base count. The receptor comes from a boy aged 5-17 years in good health and CMV-seronegative. The specimen sequenced was PBMCs. The rearrangement joined TRBV6-1 to TRBJ2-1; 10 bases in the junction line up with TRBD2. The DNA sequence follows: TGTGCCAGCAACCCTAGCGGGGGAATGGAGAATGAGCAGTTCTTC. Translation gives CASNPSGGMENEQFF.